This TCR beta chain originates from a study of blood T cell repertoires in COVID-19. Looking at the study overall: Samples representing acute and convalescent COVID-19 were sourced from the United States, Italy and Spain. T cells, B-cell-depleted T cells, or PBMCs supplied cDNA or gDNA.

Original handling: Quantification of nucleated cells was approximated via reference gene primer amplification. Profiling relied on immunoSEQ multiplex PCR, and the TCRdb table lists in-frame clones only, not all of them. The DNA was the basis for D and trimming; V, J and clone size are from that table. The sample yields 160,000 or so clones, 87% seen once. Trimming cost V 6 bases and J 2 bases, with 14 bases left between them. Germline loops: CDR1 MNHEY, CDR2 SVGAGI. CDR3 size: 15 residues. J is TRBJ1-5 and V is TRBV6-5; the D gene is possibly TRBD1 (6 bases). The sequenced sample consisted of peripheral blood. This clonotype was sampled from a woman in her 50s with acute or convalescent COVID-19. The CDR3 reads CASSLTGFGNQPQHF. The CDR3 DNA sequence: TGTGCCAGCAGCCTGACAGGCTTTGGCAATCAGCCCCAGCATTTT.